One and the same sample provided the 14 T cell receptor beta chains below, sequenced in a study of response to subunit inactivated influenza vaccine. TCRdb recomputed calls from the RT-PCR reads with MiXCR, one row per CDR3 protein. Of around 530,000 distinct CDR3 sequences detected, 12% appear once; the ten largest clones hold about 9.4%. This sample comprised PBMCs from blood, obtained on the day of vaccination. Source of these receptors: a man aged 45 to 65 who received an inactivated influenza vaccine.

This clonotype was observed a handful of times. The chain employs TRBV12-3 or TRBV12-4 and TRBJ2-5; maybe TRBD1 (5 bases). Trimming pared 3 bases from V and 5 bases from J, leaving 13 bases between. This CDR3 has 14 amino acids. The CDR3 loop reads CASSLVIRAETQYF. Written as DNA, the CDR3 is TGTGCCAGCAGTTTGGTCATCAGGGCGGAGACCCAGTACTTC.

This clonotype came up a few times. The CDR3 spells CASSPRPLTYNEQFF. Here the CDR3 DNA reads TGCGCCAGCAGCCCCCGACCTCTGACCTACAATGAGCAGTTCTTC. The chain couples TRBV4-3 to TRBJ2-1; D is ambiguous. The CDR3 covers 15 residues. CDR1 LGHNA and CDR2 YSLEER come from the germline V gene. Trimming left V 4 bases short and J 2 bases short, with 12 bases between.

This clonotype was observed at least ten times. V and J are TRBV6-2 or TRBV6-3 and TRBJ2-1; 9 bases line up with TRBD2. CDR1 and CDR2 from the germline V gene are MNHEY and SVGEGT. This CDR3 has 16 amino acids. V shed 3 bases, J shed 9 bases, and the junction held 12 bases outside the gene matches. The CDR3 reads CASSYAAGGLYAEQFF. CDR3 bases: TGTGCCAGCAGTTATGCAGCGGGAGGTCTTTATGCTGAGCAGTTCTTC.

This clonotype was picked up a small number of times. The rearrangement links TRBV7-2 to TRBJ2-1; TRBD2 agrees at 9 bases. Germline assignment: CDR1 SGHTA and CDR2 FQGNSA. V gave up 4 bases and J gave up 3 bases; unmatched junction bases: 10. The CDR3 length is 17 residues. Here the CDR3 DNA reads TGTGCCAGCAGCTCGCGTGGAGCGGGAGGACTCTACAATGAGCAGTTCTTC. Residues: CASSSRGAGGLYNEQFF.

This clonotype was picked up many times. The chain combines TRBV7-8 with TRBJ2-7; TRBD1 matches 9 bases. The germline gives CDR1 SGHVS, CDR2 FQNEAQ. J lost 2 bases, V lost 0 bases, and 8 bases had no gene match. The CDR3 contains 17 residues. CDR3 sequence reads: CASSLARTGVGTYEQYF. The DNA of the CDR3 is TGTGCCAGCAGCTTAGCGAGGACAGGGGTCGGTACCTACGAGCAGTACTTC.

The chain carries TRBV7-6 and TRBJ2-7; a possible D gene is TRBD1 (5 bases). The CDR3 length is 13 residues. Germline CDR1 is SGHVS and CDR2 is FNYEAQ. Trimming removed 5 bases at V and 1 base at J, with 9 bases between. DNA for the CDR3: TGTGCCAGCAGCAGGGGCCCTTCCTACGAGCAGTACTTC. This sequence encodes CASSRGPSYEQYF.

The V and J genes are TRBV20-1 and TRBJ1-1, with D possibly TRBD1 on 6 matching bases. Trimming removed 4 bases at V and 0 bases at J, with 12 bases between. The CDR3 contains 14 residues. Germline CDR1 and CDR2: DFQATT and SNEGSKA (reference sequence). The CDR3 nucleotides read TGCAGTGCTAAAAGGACAGTTATGAACACTGAAGCTTTCTTT. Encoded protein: CSAKRTVMNTEAFF.

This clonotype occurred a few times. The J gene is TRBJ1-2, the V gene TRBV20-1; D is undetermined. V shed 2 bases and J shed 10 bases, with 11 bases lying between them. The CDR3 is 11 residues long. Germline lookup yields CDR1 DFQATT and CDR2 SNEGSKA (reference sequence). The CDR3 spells CSARPTGDYTF. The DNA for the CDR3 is TGCAGTGCTAGACCTACTGGCGACTACACCTTC.

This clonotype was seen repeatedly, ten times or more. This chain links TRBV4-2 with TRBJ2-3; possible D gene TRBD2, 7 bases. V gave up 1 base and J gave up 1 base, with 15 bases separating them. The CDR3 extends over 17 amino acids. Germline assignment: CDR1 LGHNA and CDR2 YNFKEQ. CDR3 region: CASSQGDGGPGTDTQYF. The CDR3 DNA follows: TGTGCCAGCAGCCAAGGAGACGGGGGGCCTGGCACAGATACGCAGTATTTT.

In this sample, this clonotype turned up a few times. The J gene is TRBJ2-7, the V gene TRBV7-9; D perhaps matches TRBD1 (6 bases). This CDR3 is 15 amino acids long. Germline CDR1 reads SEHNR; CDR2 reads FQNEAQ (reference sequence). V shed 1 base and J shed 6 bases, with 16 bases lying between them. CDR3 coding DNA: TGTGCCAGCAGCTTAGTGCTGGGGGCAATCGGCGAGCAGTACTTC. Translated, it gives CASSLVLGAIGEQYF.

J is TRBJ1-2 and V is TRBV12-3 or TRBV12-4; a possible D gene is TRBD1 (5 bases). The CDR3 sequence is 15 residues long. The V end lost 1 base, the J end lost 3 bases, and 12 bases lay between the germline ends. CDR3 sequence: CASSLGQGSHYGYTF. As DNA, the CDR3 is TGTGCCAGCAGTTTAGGGCAGGGTAGCCACTATGGCTACACCTTC.

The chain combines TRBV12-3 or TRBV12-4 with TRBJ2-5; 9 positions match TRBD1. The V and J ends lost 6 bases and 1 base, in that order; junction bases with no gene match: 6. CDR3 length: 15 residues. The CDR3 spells CASRSTGGGQETQYF. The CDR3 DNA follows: TGTGCCAGCAGATCGACAGGGGGGGGCCAAGAGACCCAGTACTTC.

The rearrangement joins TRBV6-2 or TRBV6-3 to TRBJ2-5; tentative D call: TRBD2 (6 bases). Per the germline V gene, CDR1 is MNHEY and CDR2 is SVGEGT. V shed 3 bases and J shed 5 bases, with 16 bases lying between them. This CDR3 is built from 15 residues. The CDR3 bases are TGTGCCAGCAGTTATATTTCGGGAGTCGGGGAGACCCAGTACTTC. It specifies CASSYISGVGETQYF.

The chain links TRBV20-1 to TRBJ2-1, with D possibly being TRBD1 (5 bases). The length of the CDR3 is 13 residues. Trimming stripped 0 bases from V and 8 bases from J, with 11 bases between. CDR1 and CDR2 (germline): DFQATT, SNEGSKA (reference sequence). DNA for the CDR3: TGCAGTGCTAGAGATCACTGGGGCGATGAGCAGTTCTTC. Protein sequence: CSARDHWGDEQFF.